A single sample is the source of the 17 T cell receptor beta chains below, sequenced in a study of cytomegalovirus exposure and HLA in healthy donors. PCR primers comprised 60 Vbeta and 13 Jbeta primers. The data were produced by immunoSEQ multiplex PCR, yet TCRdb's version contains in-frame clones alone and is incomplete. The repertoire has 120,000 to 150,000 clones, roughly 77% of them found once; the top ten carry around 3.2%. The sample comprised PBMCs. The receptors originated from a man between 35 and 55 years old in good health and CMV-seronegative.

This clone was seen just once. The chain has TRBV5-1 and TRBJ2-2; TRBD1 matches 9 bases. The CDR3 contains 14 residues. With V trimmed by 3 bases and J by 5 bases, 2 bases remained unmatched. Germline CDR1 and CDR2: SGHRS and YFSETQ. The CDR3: CASSSGTGTGELFF. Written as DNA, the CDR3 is TGCGCCAGCAGCTCCGGGACAGGGACCGGGGAGCTGTTTTTT.

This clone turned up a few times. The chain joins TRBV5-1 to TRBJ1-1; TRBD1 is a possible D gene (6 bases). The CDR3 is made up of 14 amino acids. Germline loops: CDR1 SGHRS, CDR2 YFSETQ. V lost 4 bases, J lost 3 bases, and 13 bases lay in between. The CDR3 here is CASSQTGRDTEAFF. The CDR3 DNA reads TGCGCCAGCAGCCAAACAGGGAGGGACACTGAAGCTTTCTTT.

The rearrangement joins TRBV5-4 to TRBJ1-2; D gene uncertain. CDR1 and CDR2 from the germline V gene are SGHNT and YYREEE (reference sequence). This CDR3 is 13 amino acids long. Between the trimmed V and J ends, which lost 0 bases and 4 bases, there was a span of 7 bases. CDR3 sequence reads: CASSLETGYGYTF. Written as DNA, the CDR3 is TGTGCCAGCAGCTTGGAGACGGGCTATGGCTACACCTTC.

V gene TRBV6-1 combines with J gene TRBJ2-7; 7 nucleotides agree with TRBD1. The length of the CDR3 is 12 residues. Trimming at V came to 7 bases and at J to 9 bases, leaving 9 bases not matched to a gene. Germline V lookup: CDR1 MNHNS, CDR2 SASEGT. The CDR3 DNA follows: TGTGCCAGCACCGACGGGAACAGGGGGCAGTACTTC. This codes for CASTDGNRGQYF.

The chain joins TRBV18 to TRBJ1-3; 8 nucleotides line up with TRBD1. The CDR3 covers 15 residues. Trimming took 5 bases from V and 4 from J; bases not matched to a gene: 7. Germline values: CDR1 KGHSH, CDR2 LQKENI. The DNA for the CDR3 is TGTGCCAGCTCAGATCGACAGGGGTCGGGAAACACCATATATTTT. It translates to CASSDRQGSGNTIYF.

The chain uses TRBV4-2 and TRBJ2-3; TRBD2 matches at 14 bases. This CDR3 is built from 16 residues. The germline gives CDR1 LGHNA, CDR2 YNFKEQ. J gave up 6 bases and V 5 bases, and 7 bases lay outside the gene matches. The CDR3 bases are TGTGCCAGCAGCAGACTAGCGGGGGGGCATAACGATACGCAGTATTTT. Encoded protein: CASSRLAGGHNDTQYF.

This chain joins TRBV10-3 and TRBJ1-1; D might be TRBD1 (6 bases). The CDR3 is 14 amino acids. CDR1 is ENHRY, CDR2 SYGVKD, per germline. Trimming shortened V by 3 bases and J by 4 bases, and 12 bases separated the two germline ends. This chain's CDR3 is CAISETGSGTEAFF. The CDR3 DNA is TGTGCCATCAGTGAAACAGGGTCGGGCACTGAAGCTTTCTTT.

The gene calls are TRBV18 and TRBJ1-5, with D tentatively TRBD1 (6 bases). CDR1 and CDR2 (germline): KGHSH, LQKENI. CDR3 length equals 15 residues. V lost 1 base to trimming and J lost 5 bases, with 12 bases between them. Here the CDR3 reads CASSPLAGVDQPQHF. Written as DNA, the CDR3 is TGTGCCAGCTCACCACTTGCAGGGGTTGATCAGCCCCAGCATTTT.

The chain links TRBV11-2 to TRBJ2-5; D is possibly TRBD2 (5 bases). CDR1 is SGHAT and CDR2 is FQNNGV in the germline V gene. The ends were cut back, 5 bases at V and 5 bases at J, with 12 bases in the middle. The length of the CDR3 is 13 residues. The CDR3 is CASSRGSTETQYF. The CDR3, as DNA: TGTGCCAGCAGCCGAGGGTCGACGGAGACCCAGTACTTC.

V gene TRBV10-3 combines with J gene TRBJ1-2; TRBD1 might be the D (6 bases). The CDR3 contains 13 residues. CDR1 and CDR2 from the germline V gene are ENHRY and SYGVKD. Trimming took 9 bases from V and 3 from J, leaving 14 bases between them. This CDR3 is CAILQGIDYGYTF. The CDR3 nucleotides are TGTGCCATACTACAGGGTATCGACTATGGCTACACCTTC.

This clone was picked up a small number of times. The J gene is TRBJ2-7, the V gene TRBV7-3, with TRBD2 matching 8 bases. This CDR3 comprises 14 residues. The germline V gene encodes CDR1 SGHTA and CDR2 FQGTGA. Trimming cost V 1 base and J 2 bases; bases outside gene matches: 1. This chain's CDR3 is CASSLSGGPYEQYF. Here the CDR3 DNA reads TGTGCCAGCAGCTTAAGCGGGGGGCCCTACGAGCAGTACTTC.

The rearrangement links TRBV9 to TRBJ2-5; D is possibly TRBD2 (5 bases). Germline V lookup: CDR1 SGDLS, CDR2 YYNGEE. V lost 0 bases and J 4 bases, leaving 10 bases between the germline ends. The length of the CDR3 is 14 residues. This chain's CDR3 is CASSVEGDPETQYF. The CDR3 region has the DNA TGTGCCAGCAGCGTAGAGGGAGACCCAGAGACCCAGTACTTC.

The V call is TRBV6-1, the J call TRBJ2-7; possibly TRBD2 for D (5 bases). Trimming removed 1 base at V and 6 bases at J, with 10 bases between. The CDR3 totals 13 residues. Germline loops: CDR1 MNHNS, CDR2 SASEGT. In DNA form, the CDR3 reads TGTGCCAGCAGTGAAGTCACAGCGGCCGAGCAGTACTTC. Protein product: CASSEVTAAEQYF.

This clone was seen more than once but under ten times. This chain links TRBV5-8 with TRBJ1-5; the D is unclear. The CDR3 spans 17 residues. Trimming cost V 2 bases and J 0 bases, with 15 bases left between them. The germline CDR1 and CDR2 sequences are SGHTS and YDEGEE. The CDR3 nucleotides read TGTGCCAGCAGCTTCCTTGTGCCGGGGTATAGCAATCAGCCCCAGCATTTT. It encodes CASSFLVPGYSNQPQHF.

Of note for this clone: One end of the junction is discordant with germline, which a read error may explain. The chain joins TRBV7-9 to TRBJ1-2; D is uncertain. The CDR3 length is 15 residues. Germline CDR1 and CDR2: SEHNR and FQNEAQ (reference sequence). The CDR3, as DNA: TGTGCCAGCAGCTTAGATGGCAGAGTTAACTATGGCTACACCTTT. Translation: CASSLDGRVNYGYTF.

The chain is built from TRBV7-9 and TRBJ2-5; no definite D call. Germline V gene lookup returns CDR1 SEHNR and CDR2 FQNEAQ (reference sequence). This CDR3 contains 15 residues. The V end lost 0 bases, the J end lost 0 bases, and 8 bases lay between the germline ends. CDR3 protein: CASSLAEWYQETQYF. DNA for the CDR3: TGTGCCAGCAGCTTAGCGGAGTGGTACCAAGAGACCCAGTACTTC.

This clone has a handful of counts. As DNA, the CDR3 is TGTGCCAGCAGTGAATCAGGGTTCAATCAGCCCCAGCATTTT. Translating it yields CASSESGFNQPQHF. The chain links TRBV25-1 to TRBJ1-5, with a tentative D call TRBD1 (5 bases). This CDR3 comprises 14 residues. Between the trimmed V and J ends, which lost 1 base and 3 bases, there was a span of 7 bases. Germline CDR1 MGHDK, CDR2 SYGVNS.